These 10 T cell receptor beta chains share one sample of origin, sequenced in a study of vaccination and CD4 T cells after COVID-19. No antigen is known for these receptors. Noted treatment: approximately 11-day PBMC culture with coronavirus spike peptide pools or control peptides (ViraFEST assay). It was before the COVID-19 pandemic (2011-2018) that the unexposed donor's CD4+ T cells were collected. Once obtained from cultured CD4+ T cells, the DNA was sequenced using the Oncomine TCR Beta short-read assay. TCRdb ran MiXCR on the PCR reads and lists one entry per CDR3 protein. This table has some 7,600 distinct CDR3 sequences, about 40% appearing once. Sequencing was carried out using CD4+ T cells from blood, cultured in vitro. These receptors all come from a human donor in good health.

The V gene is TRBV21-1, the J gene TRBJ2-7; the table's D call, TRBD1, has no DNA check behind it. TRBV21-1 is a pseudogene. This CDR3 region has 14 residues. CDR3 sequence: CASRTGGSSYEQYF. In DNA, the CDR3 is TGTGCCAGCAGGACCGGGGGGAGCTCCTACGAGCAGTACTTC.

V and J are TRBV20-1 and TRBJ2-7, with D possibly being TRBD2 (6 bases). Germline assignment: CDR1 DFQATT and CDR2 SNEGSKA (reference sequence). The ends were cut back, 6 bases at V and 0 bases at J, with 9 bases in the middle. CDR3 length: 12 residues. The CDR3 is CSAAGNSYEQYF. The DNA for the CDR3 is TGCAGTGCCGCGGGGAACTCCTACGAGCAGTACTTC.

This clonotype was detected a few times. In DNA form, the CDR3 reads TGTGCCAGTTCGAGACAGGGAACGACTGAGACCCAGTACTTC. Amino acids: CASSRQGTTETQYF. The chain joins TRBV6-1 to TRBJ2-5, with TRBD1 matching over 7 bases. V shed 9 bases, J shed 5 bases, and the junction held 12 bases outside the gene matches. CDR1 is MNHNS and CDR2 is SASEGT in the germline V gene. CDR3 length: 14 amino acids.

As regards this clonotype: The junction departs from the called germline gene at one end, perhaps through a read error. The chain carries TRBV12-3 or TRBV12-4 and TRBJ2-5, with D unresolved. The CDR3 contains 14 residues. The CDR3 protein is CASSFLVLGEAQYF. The CDR3 nucleotides are TGTGCCAGCAGTTTCCTAGTACTTGGAGAGGCCCAGTACTTC.

The chain links TRBV19 to TRBJ2-1; unclear D gene. This CDR3 is built from 11 residues. Deletions cut 3 bases from V and 6 bases from J, with 3 bases between. Per germline, CDR1 LNHDA and CDR2 SQIVND (reference sequence). CDR3 bases: TGTGCCAGTAGTATCCTCAATGAGCAGTTCTTC. Protein: CASSILNEQFF.

J is TRBJ2-1 and V is TRBV6-1; D might be TRBD2 (5 bases). Germline V gene lookup returns CDR1 MNHNS and CDR2 SASEGT. This CDR3 is 15 amino acids long. V lost 7 bases and J 0 bases, leaving 13 bases between the germline ends. CDR3 in DNA: TGTGCCAGCAATAAGCGGACCGACTCCTACAATGAGCAGTTCTTC. Translating gives CASNKRTDSYNEQFF.

The chain links TRBV19 to TRBJ1-2; perhaps TRBD1 as D (5 bases). Germline V gene lookup returns CDR1 LNHDA and CDR2 SQIVND (reference sequence). V lost 6 bases, J lost 3 bases, and 17 bases lay in between. The CDR3 consists of 15 residues. Here the CDR3 reads CASRNTGSQHYGYTF. CDR3 sequence (DNA): TGTGCCAGTAGAAATACAGGCTCCCAACACTATGGCTACACCTTC.

This clonotype was seen more than once but under ten times. The CDR3 region is CSARGGPQGWQETQYF. The DNA for the CDR3 is TGCAGTGCTAGAGGGGGACCGCAGGGTTGGCAAGAGACCCAGTACTTC. This chain links TRBV20-1 with TRBJ2-5; D could derive from TRBD1 or TRBD2 (5 bases each). V lost 1 base to trimming and J lost 2 bases, with 17 bases between them. This CDR3 has 16 residues. In germline, CDR1 is DFQATT, CDR2 SNEGSKA (reference sequence).

The CDR3 region has the DNA TGCAGTGCTAGGAGAGGTGTCACTGAAGCTTTCTTT. Protein sequence: CSARRGVTEAFF. V and J are TRBV20-1 and TRBJ1-1, with D hard to call. This CDR3 contains 12 residues. Trimming removed 3 bases at V and 4 bases at J, with 9 bases between. CDR1 DFQATT and CDR2 SNEGSKA come from the germline V gene (reference sequence).

This clonotype was observed a few times. V is TRBV7-6 and J is TRBJ1-2; no firm D call. This CDR3 spans 12 amino acids. The ends were cut back, 5 bases at V and 5 bases at J, with 9 bases in the middle. The germline CDR1 and CDR2 sequences are SGHVS and FNYEAQ. CDR3 sequence reads: CASSPNSYGYTF. CDR3 DNA sequence: TGTGCCAGCAGCCCCAATAGTTATGGCTACACCTTC. Full variable domain (remainder filled in from reference TRBV7-6 and TRBJ1-2): GAGVSQSPRYKVTKRGQDVALRCDPISGHVSLYWYRQALGQGPEFLTYFNYEAQQDKSGLPNDRFSAERPEGSISTLTIQRTEQRDSAMYRCASSPNSYGYTFGSGTRLTVV.